The text below deals with one TCR beta chain. The sample originates from a study of blood T cell repertoires in COVID-19. CDR1 and CDR2 from the germline V gene are MGHRA and YSYEKL. This CDR3 is built from 16 residues. The V gene lost 3 bases and the J gene lost 0 bases, with 14 bases spanning the gap. Only in-frame clones appear in the TCRdb table, and some are missing; sequencing was by immunoSEQ multiplex PCR. The table includes roughly 90,000 clones, about 80% detected once. This chain links TRBV4-1 with TRBJ1-2; a possible D gene is TRBD1 (6 bases). The TCR originated in a woman in her 70s with acute or convalescent COVID-19. Sequencing was done on a sample of peripheral blood. In DNA, the CDR3 is TGCGCCAGCAGCCAGGCATTTGACAGGACTAACTATGGCTACACCTTC. It specifies CASSQAFDRTNYGYTF.